This TCR beta chain was obtained from a study of identical twins. Study findings and constraints: Insertions were reduced in abundant cord blood beta clonotypes but not in memory repertoires.

This clonotype occurred many times. Its antigen remains unidentified. Via MiXCR, TCRdb re-called the 5' RACE reads, giving one row per CDR3 protein. Of 150,000 or so distinct CDR3 sequences in the sample, roughly 3.5% were seen once. The CDR3 totals 12 residues. Germline assignment: CDR1 DFQATT and CDR2 SNEGSKA (reference sequence). V dropped 3 bases and J dropped 10 bases, with 13 bases sitting between them. Sequenced sample: memory T cells sorted from blood. This sequence joins TRBV20-1 and TRBJ2-1, with D hard to call. The TCR was taken from a man aged 18 to 29 in good health. CDR3 amino acids: CSASGFVFEQFF. CDR3 nucleotides: TGCAGTGCTAGTGGGTTTGTCTTCGAGCAGTTCTTC.